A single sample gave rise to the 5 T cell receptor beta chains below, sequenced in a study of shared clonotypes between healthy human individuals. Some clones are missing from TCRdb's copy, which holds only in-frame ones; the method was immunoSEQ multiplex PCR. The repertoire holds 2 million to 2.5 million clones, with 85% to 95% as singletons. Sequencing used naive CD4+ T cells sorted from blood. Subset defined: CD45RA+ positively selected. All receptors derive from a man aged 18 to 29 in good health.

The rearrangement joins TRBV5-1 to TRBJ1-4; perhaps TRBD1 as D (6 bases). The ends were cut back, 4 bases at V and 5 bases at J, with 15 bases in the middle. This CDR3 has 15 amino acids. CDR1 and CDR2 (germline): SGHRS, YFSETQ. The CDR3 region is CASSTTDSNNEKLFF. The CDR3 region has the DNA TGCGCCAGCAGCACAACGGACAGTAACAATGAAAAACTGTTTTTT. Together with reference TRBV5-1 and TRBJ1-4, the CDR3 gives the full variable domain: KAGVTQTPRYLIKTRGQQVTLSCSPISGHRSVSWYQQTPGQGLQFLFEYFSETQRNKGNFPGRFSGRQFSNSRSEMNVSTLELGDSALYLCASSTTDSNNEKLFFGSGTQLSVL.

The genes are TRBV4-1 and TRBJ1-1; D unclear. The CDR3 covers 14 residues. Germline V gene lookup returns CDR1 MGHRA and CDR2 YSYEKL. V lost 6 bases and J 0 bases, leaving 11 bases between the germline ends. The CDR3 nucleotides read TGCGCCAGCAGACGTGATGACTTGAACACTGAAGCTTTCTTT. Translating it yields CASRRDDLNTEAFF.

The CDR3 nucleotides read TGTGCCAGCAGCTTAGAAGGGGGGATAGCTAACTATGGCTACACCTTC. Amino acid sequence: CASSLEGGIANYGYTF. This chain links TRBV7-2 with TRBJ1-2; D might be TRBD1 (6 bases). The CDR3 runs to 16 residues. Trimming pared 1 base from V and 0 bases from J, leaving 12 bases between. Germline V gene lookup returns CDR1 SGHTA and CDR2 FQGNSA.

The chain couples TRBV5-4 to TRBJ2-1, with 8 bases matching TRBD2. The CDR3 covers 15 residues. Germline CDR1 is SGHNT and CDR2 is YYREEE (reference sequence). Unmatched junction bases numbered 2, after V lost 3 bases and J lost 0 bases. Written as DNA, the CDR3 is TGTGCCAGCAGCTACGGGGGGGCCTCCTACAATGAGCAGTTCTTC. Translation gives CASSYGGASYNEQFF.

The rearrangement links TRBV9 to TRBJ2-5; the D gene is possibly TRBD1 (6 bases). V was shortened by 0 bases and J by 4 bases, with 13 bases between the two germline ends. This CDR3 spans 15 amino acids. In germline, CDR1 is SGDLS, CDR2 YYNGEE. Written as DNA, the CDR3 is TGTGCCAGCAGCGTAGAGCCAGGGGAAAGAGAGACCCAGTACTTC. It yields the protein CASSVEPGERETQYF.